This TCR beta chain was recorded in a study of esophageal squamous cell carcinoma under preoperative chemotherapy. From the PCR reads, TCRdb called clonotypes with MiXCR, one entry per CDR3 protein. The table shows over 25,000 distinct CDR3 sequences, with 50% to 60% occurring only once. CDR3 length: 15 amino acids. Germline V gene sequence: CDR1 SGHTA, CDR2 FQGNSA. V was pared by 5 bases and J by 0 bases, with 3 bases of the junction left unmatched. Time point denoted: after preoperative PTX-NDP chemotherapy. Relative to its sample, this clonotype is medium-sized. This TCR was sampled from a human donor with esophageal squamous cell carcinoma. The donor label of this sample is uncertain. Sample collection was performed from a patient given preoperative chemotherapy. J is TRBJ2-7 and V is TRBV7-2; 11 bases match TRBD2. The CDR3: CASSLSGGASYEQYF. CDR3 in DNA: TGTGCCAGCAGCCTTAGCGGGGGGGCCTCCTACGAGCAGTACTTC. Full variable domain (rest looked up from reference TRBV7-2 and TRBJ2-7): GAGVSQSPSNKVTEKGKDVELRCDPISGHTALYWYRQSLGQGLEFLIYFQGNSAPDKSGLPSDRFSAERTGGSVSTLTIQRTQQEDSAVYLCASSLSGGASYEQYFGPGTRLTVT.